This is a list of T cell receptor beta chains from one sample in a study of cytomegalovirus exposure and HLA in healthy donors. The repertoire was sequenced with immunoSEQ multiplex PCR; TCRdb's copy has only in-frame clones and lacks some. The sample records 80,000 to 100,000 clones, about 85% being singletons. Sample: PBMCs. The receptors stem from a female donor in good health and CMV-seropositive. The CDR3 runs from the conserved cysteine through the conserved F or W. The D gene is left open where the match is weak. Clone sizes are given selectively: once, few, many, or a class where the clone is expanded.

- TRBJ2-7 - TRBV5-5 CASSNLADYEQYF TGTGCCAGCAGCAATCTAGCAGACTACGAGCAGTACTTC
TRBD1 TRBJ2-2 - TRBV28 CASRGGQGRHTGELFF TGTGCCAGCAGGGGGGGACAGGGGAGGCACACCGGGGAGCTGTTTTTT
TRBD1 TRBJ1-5 - TRBV7-9 CASSLGTGFDQPQHF TGTGCCAGCAGCTTAGGGACAGGGTTCGATCAGCCCCAGCATTTT
- TRBJ1-2 - TRBV7-6 CASSFTTLGNYGYTF TGTGCCAGCAGCTTCACCACGCTCGGGAACTATGGCTACACCTTC
- TRBJ2-2 - TRBV23-1 CASSQSQRLNTGELFF TGCGCCAGCAGTCAATCCCAGCGCCTGAACACCGGGGAGCTGTTTTTT
- TRBJ1-1 - TRBV6-5 CASSYSRGLECEAFF TGTGCCAGCAGTTACTCGAGAGGGCTGGAGTGTGAAGCTTTCTTT
- TRBJ1-6 - TRBV5-6 CASSLAGVMGSPLHF TGTGCCAGCAGCTTGGCCGGGGTTATGGGTTCACCCCTCCACTTT
- TRBJ2-3 - TRBV2 CASRGTGNPDMIRAEYF TGTGCCAGCAGAGGTACAGGAAATCCAGACATGATACGCGCGGAGTATTTT
- TRBJ2-3 - TRBV5-4 CASSYLARTDTQYF TGTGCCAGCAGCTACCTAGCGAGGACAGATACGCAGTATTTT
TRBD1 TRBJ1-4 - TRBV6-4 CASSALTGGGEKLFF TGTGCCAGCAGTGCCCTGACAGGGGGCGGTGAAAAACTGTTTTTT
- TRBJ2-1 once TRBV9 CASSPGGAAYNEQFF TGTGCCAGCAGCCCTGGAGGGGCGGCCTACAATGAGCAGTTCTTC
TRBD1 TRBJ1-1 - TRBV10-1 CASSTDRDTEAFF TGCGCCAGCAGCACGGACAGGGACACTGAAGCTTTCTTT
- TRBJ2-1 - TRBV29-1 CSVEGLRYNEQFF TGCAGCGTTGAGGGGCTTAGGTACAATGAGCAGTTCTTC
TRBD1 TRBJ2-7 - TRBV28 CASSFNRGPAGLNYEQYF TGTGCCAGCAGTTTTAACAGGGGGCCAGCGGGACTCAACTACGAGCAGTACTTC
- TRBJ1-1 - TRBV15 CATSGNRAPNTEAFF TGTGCCACCAGCGGAAACAGGGCTCCGAACACTGAAGCTTTCTTT